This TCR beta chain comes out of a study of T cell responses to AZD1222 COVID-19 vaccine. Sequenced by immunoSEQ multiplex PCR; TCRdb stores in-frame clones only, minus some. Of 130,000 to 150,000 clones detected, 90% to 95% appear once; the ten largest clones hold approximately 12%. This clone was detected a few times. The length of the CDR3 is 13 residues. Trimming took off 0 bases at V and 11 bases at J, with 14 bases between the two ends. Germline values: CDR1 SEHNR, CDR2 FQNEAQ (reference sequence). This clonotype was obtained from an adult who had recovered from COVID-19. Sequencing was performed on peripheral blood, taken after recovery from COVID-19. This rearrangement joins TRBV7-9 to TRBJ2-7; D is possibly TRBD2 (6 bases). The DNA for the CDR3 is TGTGCCAGCAGCTTAGCGGGACTCTCGGAGGAGTACTTC. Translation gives CASSLAGLSEEYF.